The 7 T cell receptor beta chains below were found in one sample sequenced in a study of blood T cell repertoires in COVID-19. The table came from immunoSEQ multiplex PCR; TCRdb's copy has only in-frame clones and leaves some out. The sample lists approximately 240,000 clones, roughly 90% seen once, with about 6.3% in the top ten. The sequencing input was PBMCs or T cells enriched from blood (not recorded which). The receptors were sampled from a woman younger than 45 with acute COVID-19.

The chain carries TRBV7-6 and TRBJ1-1, with D tentatively TRBD1 (5 bases). Trimming pared 5 bases from V and 1 base from J, leaving 8 bases between. Germline CDR1 reads SGHVS; CDR2 reads FNYEAQ. The CDR3 covers 13 residues. CDR3 region: CASSKDRNTEAFF. The DNA of the CDR3 is TGTGCCAGCAGCAAAGACAGGAACACTGAAGCTTTCTTT.

The chain couples TRBV14 to TRBJ2-1; 8 bases are a match to TRBD1. Trimming cost V 4 bases and J 9 bases; bases outside gene matches: 20. The CDR3 has 18 residues. Germline lookup yields CDR1 SGHDN and CDR2 FVKESK. This chain's CDR3 is CASSPYLLGQGPRGEQFF. CDR3 bases: TGTGCCAGCAGCCCATACCTCCTCGGACAGGGTCCTCGGGGTGAGCAGTTCTTC.

This clone was observed once. CDR3 sequence reads: CASSHSSGANVLTF. The CDR3 DNA reads as TGTGCCAGCAGCCACTCCTCTGGGGCCAACGTCCTGACTTTC. V is TRBV11-3 and J is TRBJ2-6; no reliable D call. CDR3 length: 14 amino acids. Germline V gives CDR1 SGHNT, CDR2 YENEEA. V was shortened by 5 bases and J by 0 bases, with 5 bases between the two germline ends.

This clone was detected once. The V gene is TRBV2, the J gene TRBJ1-1; D remains unclear. Germline CDR1 is SNHLY and CDR2 is FYNNEI. The CDR3 totals 13 residues. V was cut by 4 bases and J by 1 base, with 7 bases left in between. In nucleotides, the CDR3 is TGTGCCAGCAGTGGGGCTCGGAACACTGAAGCTTTCTTT. Translating it yields CASSGARNTEAFF. The whole variable domain, filled in from reference TRBV2 and TRBJ1-1, reads EPEVTQTPSHQVTQMGQEVILRCVPISNHLYFYWYRQILGQKVEFLVSFYNNEISEKSEIFDDQFSVERPDGSNFTLKIRSTKLEDSAMYFCASSGARNTEAFFGQGTRLTVV.

The gene calls are TRBV2 and TRBJ2-5, with 8 bases that match TRBD2. The germline gives CDR1 SNHLY, CDR2 FYNNEI. V was clipped by 6 bases and J by 5 bases; unmatched bases: 14. This CDR3 is built from 16 residues. The CDR3: CASRDGGAVVKETQYF. In DNA form, the CDR3 reads TGTGCCAGCAGAGACGGGGGGGCGGTAGTTAAGGAGACCCAGTACTTC.

The chain couples TRBV5-8 to TRBJ1-5; 7 positions agree with TRBD1. The J segment lost 5 bases and the V segment lost 0 bases, leaving 5 bases of the junction unmatched. Germline V gene data show CDR1 as SGHTS and CDR2 as YDEGEE. The CDR3 loop spans 15 amino acids. CDR3 residues: CASSLGQGFDQPQHF. DNA for the CDR3: TGTGCCAGCAGCTTGGGACAGGGATTCGATCAGCCCCAGCATTTT.

A note on this clone: One end of the junction does not line up with germline, which may come from a read error. The chain links TRBV7-7 to TRBJ2-5; possible D gene TRBD1, 7 bases. CDR1 is SSHAT, CDR2 FNYEAQ, per germline (reference sequence). The CDR3 has 15 amino acids. CDR3 coding DNA: TGTGCTAGCAGCTTAGGGGGGACAGCACAAGAGACCCAGTACTTC. Protein sequence: CASSLGGTAQETQYF.